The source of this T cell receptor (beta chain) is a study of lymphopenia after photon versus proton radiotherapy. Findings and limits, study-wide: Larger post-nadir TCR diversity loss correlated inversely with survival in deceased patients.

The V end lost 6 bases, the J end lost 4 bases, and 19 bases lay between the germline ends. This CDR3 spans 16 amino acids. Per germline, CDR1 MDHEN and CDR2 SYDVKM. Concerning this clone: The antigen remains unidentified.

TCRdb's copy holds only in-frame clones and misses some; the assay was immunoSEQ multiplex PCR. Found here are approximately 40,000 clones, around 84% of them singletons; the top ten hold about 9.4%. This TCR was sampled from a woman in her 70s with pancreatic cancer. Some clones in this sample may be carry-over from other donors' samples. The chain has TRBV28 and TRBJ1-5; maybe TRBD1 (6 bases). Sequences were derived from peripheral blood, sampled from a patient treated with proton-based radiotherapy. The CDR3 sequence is CASRYLGGARNQPQHF. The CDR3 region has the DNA TGTGCCAGCAGGTATTTGGGGGGCGCGAGGAATCAGCCCCAGCATTTT.